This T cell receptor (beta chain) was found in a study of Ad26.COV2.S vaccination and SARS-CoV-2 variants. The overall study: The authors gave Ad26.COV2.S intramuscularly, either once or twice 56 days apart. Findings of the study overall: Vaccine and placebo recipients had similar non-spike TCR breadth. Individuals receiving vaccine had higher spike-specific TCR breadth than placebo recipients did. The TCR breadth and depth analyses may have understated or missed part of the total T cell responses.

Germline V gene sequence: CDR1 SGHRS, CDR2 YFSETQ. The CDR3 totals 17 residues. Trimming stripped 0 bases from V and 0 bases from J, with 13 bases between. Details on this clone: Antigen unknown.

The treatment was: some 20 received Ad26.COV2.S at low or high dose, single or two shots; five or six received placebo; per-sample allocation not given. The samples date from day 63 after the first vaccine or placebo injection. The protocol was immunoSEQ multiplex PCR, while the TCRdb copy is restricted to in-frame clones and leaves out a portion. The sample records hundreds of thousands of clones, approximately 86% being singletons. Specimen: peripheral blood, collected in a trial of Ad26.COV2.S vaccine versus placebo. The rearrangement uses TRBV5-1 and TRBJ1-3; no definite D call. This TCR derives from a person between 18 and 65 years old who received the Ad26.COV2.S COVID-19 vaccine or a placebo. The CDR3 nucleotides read TGCGCCAGCAGCTTGGCGGCGGACCCAAACTCTGGAAACACCATATATTTT. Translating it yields CASSLAADPNSGNTIYF.